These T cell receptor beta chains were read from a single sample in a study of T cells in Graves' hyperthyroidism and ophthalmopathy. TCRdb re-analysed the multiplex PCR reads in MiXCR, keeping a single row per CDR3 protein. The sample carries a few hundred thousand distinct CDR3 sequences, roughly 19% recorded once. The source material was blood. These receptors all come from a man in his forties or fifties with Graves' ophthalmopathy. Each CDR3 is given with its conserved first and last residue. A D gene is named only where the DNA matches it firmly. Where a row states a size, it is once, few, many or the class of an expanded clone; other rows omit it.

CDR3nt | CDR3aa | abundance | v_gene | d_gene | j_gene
TGCGCCAGCAGCCAAGGGGGGGCCGGGACTAGGTCCTACGAGCAGTACTTC | CASSQGGAGTRSYEQYF | few | TRBV4-1 | TRBD2 | TRBJ2-7
TGCGCCAGCAGTGAATATCGGGAAATGACCAAAAACATTCAGTACTTC | CASSEYREMTKNIQYF | NA | TRBV5-4 | NA | TRBJ2-4
TGTGCCAGCATTGAAGAGAGCAATCAGCCCCAGCATTTT | CASIEESNQPQHF | NA | TRBV6-1 | NA | TRBJ1-5
TGTGCCAGCACCCGACCAGGGGAGGGTGAAAAACTGTTTTTT | CASTRPGEGEKLFF | many | TRBV7-9 | NA | TRBJ1-4
TGCAGTGCTGACCCACCGGGACTGTGGTACAATGAGCAGTTCTTC | CSADPPGLWYNEQFF | few | TRBV20-1 | NA | TRBJ2-1
TGTGCCACCAGCAGAGGAACAGGGGACAATGAGCAGTTCTTC | CATSRGTGDNEQFF | NA | TRBV15 | TRBD1 | TRBJ2-1
TGCAGCGTTGTAACTAGCGGCAACACCGGGGAGCTGTTTTTT | CSVVTSGNTGELFF | few | TRBV29-1 | TRBD2 | TRBJ2-2
TGTGCTAGTGGTGCGTGCGGGAGGGTGGAGACCCAGTACTTC | CASGACGRVETQYF | NA | TRBV12-5 | TRBD2 | TRBJ2-5
TGTGCCACCAGCAGAGTTGCGAACAAGGGAGGCTACACCTTC | CATSRVANKGGYTF | few | TRBV15 | NA | TRBJ1-2
TGTGCCAGCAGCGACGGGACAGGGAATAATGAGCAGTTCTTC | CASSDGTGNNEQFF | few | TRBV6-2/TRBV6-3 | TRBD1 | TRBJ2-1
TGTGCCAGCAGTGCCCAAAGCGGTTCCTACGAGCAGTACTTC | CASSAQSGSYEQYF | few | TRBV6-1 | NA | TRBJ2-7
TGTGCCAGCAGTGCTGCTAGCGGGAGGACCCTCGACCTAGATACGCAGTATTTT | CASSAASGRTLDLDTQYF | many | TRBV6-1 | TRBD2 | TRBJ2-3
TGTGCCAGCAGTTACTGGGGACTAGCATCCTACGAGCAGTACTTC | CASSYWGLASYEQYF | many | TRBV6-5 | TRBD2 | TRBJ2-7
TGTGCCAGCAGCAAAGACGCGGGAGGGCGGAGCTCCTACAATGAGCAGTTCTTC | CASSKDAGGRSSYNEQFF | NA | TRBV7-6 | TRBD2 | TRBJ2-1
TGTGCCAGCAGTTACGATTACAATGAGCAGTTCTTC | CASSYDYNEQFF | NA | TRBV27 | NA | TRBJ2-1
TGTGCCAGCAGTAACTCCTACAATGAGCAGTTCTTC | CASSNSYNEQFF | many | TRBV12-3/TRBV12-4 | NA | TRBJ2-1
TGTGCCAGCAGCGTAGATCAGGGCACCTACAATGAGCAGTTCTTC | CASSVDQGTYNEQFF | many | TRBV9 | NA | TRBJ2-1
TGTGCCAGCAAACAGGCACCTGGAACAGATACGCAGTATTTT | CASKQAPGTDTQYF | NA | TRBV7-2 | NA | TRBJ2-3
TGTGCCAGTAGTTTACTAGCGGGCCCCACCTACGAGCAGTACTTC | CASSLLAGPTYEQYF | NA | TRBV19 | TRBD2 | TRBJ2-7
TGTGCCAGCTCACCCCGGGACCGAACTCAGAACACTGAAGCTTTCTTT | CASSPRDRTQNTEAFF | NA | TRBV18 | NA | TRBJ1-1
TGTGCCAGTAGTATAGACCCGGATCGGGGGAGGAACACTGAAGCTTTCTTT | CASSIDPDRGRNTEAFF | many | TRBV19 | NA | TRBJ1-1
TGTGCCAGCAGCCAACATTCTACAAGGGGCGCGGAAGCTTTCTTT | CASSQHSTRGAEAFF | NA | TRBV28 | NA | TRBJ1-1
TGTGCCACCAAGACATGGCAGCACACCGGGGAGCTGTTTTTT | CATKTWQHTGELFF | NA | TRBV6-2/TRBV6-3 | NA | TRBJ2-2
TGTGCCAGCAGCTTAGCGGACGGCGGCAATCAGCCCCAGCATTTT | CASSLADGGNQPQHF | NA | TRBV7-9 | NA | TRBJ1-5
TGTGCCAGCAGCCCGGGACAGGTAGATGGCTACACCTTC | CASSPGQVDGYTF | few | TRBV7-9 | TRBD1 | TRBJ1-2